A single sample is the source of the 25 T cell receptor beta chains below, sequenced in a study of regulatory T cells in long-lasting Graves disease. As for time point: newly diagnosed GD, antithyroid drugs for less than 3 months. PBMC RNA was the source of the TCR library. Both iRepertoire HTBI primers and Arm-PCR of CDR3 regions were used to build the TCR beta libraries. TCRdb reanalysed the multiplex PCR reads using MiXCR and keeps one entry per CDR3 protein. Here the sample spans over 200,000 distinct CDR3 sequences, more than 15% being singletons. These data also formed part of another study, on T cells in Graves' hyperthyroidism and ophthalmopathy.

The input for sequencing was peripheral blood mononuclear cells (PBMCs), taken at new diagnosis, from a patient treated with antithyroid drugs. Receptors originate from a woman between 25 and 40 years old with Graves disease.

This clonotype was seen at least ten times. V is TRBV18 and J is TRBJ1-2, with TRBD1 identical over 12 bases. V lost 6 bases, J lost 7 bases, and 12 bases stayed unmatched. Germline lookup yields CDR1 KGHSH and CDR2 LQKENI. The CDR3 is 16 residues long. The DNA for the CDR3 is TGTGCCAGCTCCCGATCGCGGGACAGGGGGCTCGGTGGCTACACCTTC. Protein product: CASSRSRDRGLGGYTF.

The rearrangement links TRBV20-1 to TRBJ1-1, with a tentative D call TRBD1 (6 bases). V lost 5 bases, J lost 5 bases, and 15 bases lay in between. Germline CDR1 reads DFQATT; CDR2 reads SNEGSKA (reference sequence). This CDR3 spans 13 amino acids. CDR3 coding DNA: TGCAGTGCTCCAAGGGGGGGGGGGACTGAAGCTTTCTTT. Residues: CSAPRGGGTEAFF.

This clonotype was observed a few times. The chain links TRBV19 to TRBJ1-2; D is perhaps TRBD1 (5 bases). The germline V gene encodes CDR1 LNHDA and CDR2 SQIVND (reference sequence). This CDR3 spans 15 amino acids. Trimming removed 11 bases from V and 4 bases from J, with 23 bases in between. The CDR3 coding sequence is TGTGCCGCCGGGGCAGGGCCTGGAAGTGTCTATGGCTACACCTTC. Residues: CAAGAGPGSVYGYTF.

This sequence joins TRBV3-1 and TRBJ2-3, with 13 bases fitting TRBD2. The V gene end was trimmed by 4 bases and the J gene end by 2 bases; junction bases not matched to a gene: 9. From germline, CDR1 is LGHDT and CDR2 YNNKEL (reference sequence). The CDR3 runs 18 residues. CDR3 sequence reads: CASSPRTSGSSATDTQYF. The DNA of the CDR3 is TGTGCCAGCAGCCCGAGGACTAGCGGGAGTTCGGCCACAGATACGCAGTATTTT.

The V and J genes are TRBV28 and TRBJ1-1; 8 positions agree with TRBD1. The V gene's germline CDR1 is MDHEN and CDR2 SYDVKM. There are 15 residues in the CDR3. J gave up 4 bases and V 4 bases, and 8 bases lay outside the gene matches. The CDR3 protein is CASSSGQGRSTEAFF. In DNA, the CDR3 is TGTGCCAGCAGTTCCGGACAGGGTCGTTCCACTGAAGCTTTCTTT.

In its sample, this clonotype was seen many times. V and J are TRBV6-2 or TRBV6-3 and TRBJ2-5, with D perhaps assigned TRBD1 or TRBD2 (6 bases each). Germline values: CDR1 MNHEY, CDR2 SVGEGT. There are 15 residues in the CDR3. Deletions cut 5 bases from V and 4 bases from J, with 17 bases between. CDR3 in DNA: TGTGCCAGCAGTGAAGTTTGGGGGGCCTTAGAGACCCAGTACTTC. Its translation is CASSEVWGALETQYF.

This clonotype was seen many times. The genes are TRBV4-1 and TRBJ1-5, with D possibly matching TRBD1 (6 bases). Germline CDR1 MGHRA, CDR2 YSYEKL. CDR3 length equals 16 residues. The V end lost 0 bases, the J end lost 2 bases, and 11 bases lay between the germline ends. CDR3 coding DNA: TGCGCCAGCAGCCAAGAAGGCAGGGGAGGCAATCAGCCCCAGCATTTT. This translates into CASSQEGRGGNQPQHF.

The chain joins TRBV19 to TRBJ1-1, with D unclear. CDR1 LNHDA and CDR2 SQIVND come from the germline V gene (reference sequence). This CDR3 is built from 14 residues. V dropped 3 bases and J dropped 5 bases, with 13 bases sitting between them. This chain's CDR3 is CASSIEAVKTEAFF. The CDR3 DNA follows: TGTGCCAGTAGTATCGAGGCCGTTAAGACTGAAGCTTTCTTT.

This clonotype was seen at least ten times. The chain joins TRBV6-2 or TRBV6-3 to TRBJ1-3; 9 nucleotides align to TRBD1. The CDR3 runs to 21 residues. The trim removed 2 bases at V and 0 bases at J, leaving 17 bases unmatched. Germline values: CDR1 MNHEY, CDR2 SVGEGT. CDR3 nucleotides: TGTGCCAGCAGTTACCCAACCCCCCCTGGACAGGGGAGGTTCTCTGGAAACACCATATATTTT. It yields the protein CASSYPTPPGQGRFSGNTIYF.

This rearrangement joins TRBV20-1 to TRBJ1-5; no clear D gene. The CDR3 spans 16 residues. CDR1 is DFQATT and CDR2 is SNEGSKA in the germline V gene (reference sequence). V lost 8 bases and J 1 base, leaving 21 bases between the germline ends. The CDR3: CSSPSGGRWSNQPQHF. CDR3 bases: TGCAGTTCCCCCTCCGGAGGAAGGTGGAGCAATCAGCCCCAGCATTTT.

This clonotype was observed many times. V gene TRBV20-1 combines with J gene TRBJ2-7; 8 bases map to TRBD1. The V segment lost 5 bases and the J segment 3 bases; nucleotides outside the gene matches: 6. The CDR3 is 13 residues long. The germline CDR1 and CDR2 sequences are DFQATT and SNEGSKA (reference sequence). CDR3 sequence: CSARTGTGYEQYF. The CDR3 bases are TGCAGTGCTCGAACAGGGACAGGCTACGAGCAGTACTTC.

Notes on this clonotype: A much larger clone differs from this one at a single base, so this may be a read error. The chain recombines TRBV7-6 with TRBJ2-5, with D tentatively TRBD2 (7 bases). Trimming removed 4 bases at V and 5 bases at J, with 17 bases between. Germline V gene sequence: CDR1 SGHVS, CDR2 FNYEAQ. The CDR3 has 15 residues. The CDR3 sequence is CASSSLGGGMETQYF. CDR3 DNA sequence: TGTGCCAGCAGCTCCCTGGGAGGGGGTATGGAGACCCAGTACTTC.

There are many counts of this clonotype. The chain carries TRBV19 and TRBJ2-1, with 9 bases lining up with TRBD2. V gave up 3 bases and J gave up 8 bases; unmatched junction bases: 11. Per germline, CDR1 LNHDA and CDR2 SQIVND (reference sequence). There are 16 residues in the CDR3. CDR3 DNA: TGTGCCAGTAGTATTCCGGCTAGCGGGGTAAGCCATGAGCAGTTCTTC. It yields the protein CASSIPASGVSHEQFF.

This clonotype occurred many times. The V call is TRBV12-3 or TRBV12-4, the J call TRBJ2-1; D may match TRBD1 or TRBD2 (5 bases each). V was clipped by 4 bases and J by 10 bases, with 17 bases between them. This CDR3 contains 14 residues. CDR3 nucleotide sequence: TGTGCCAGCAGTTGGGGACCTCTGGGTATGGAGCAGTTCTTC. It is translated as CASSWGPLGMEQFF.

This clonotype was recorded at least ten times. The chain is built from TRBV18 and TRBJ1-2; D is ambiguous. Trimming removed 4 bases at V and 4 bases at J, with 16 bases between. The CDR3 totals 15 residues. Looked up from germline, CDR1 is KGHSH and CDR2 is LQKENI. The CDR3 region has the DNA TGTGCCAGCTCACAAACCCAAGCAGGAATCTATGGCTACACCTTC. Its protein product is CASSQTQAGIYGYTF.

There are many counts of this clonotype. V is TRBV4-1 and J is TRBJ2-7; TRBD2 matches 9 bases. V shed 1 base and J 4 bases; nucleotides not matched to a gene: 8. From germline, CDR1 is MGHRA and CDR2 YSYEKL. The CDR3 extends over 16 amino acids. The CDR3 loop is CASSQVRGGVSYEQYF. The CDR3 region has the DNA TGCGCCAGCAGCCAAGTGCGGGGGGGTGTGTCGTACGAGCAGTACTTC.

This clonotype was observed at least ten times. This rearrangement joins TRBV20-1 to TRBJ1-4; 10 bases agree with TRBD1. This CDR3 has 11 residues. The J segment lost 10 bases and the V segment lost 6 bases, leaving 2 bases of the junction unmatched. The germline gives CDR1 DFQATT, CDR2 SNEGSKA (reference sequence). The CDR3 DNA follows: TGCAGTGCCAGGACAGGGGGAAAACTGTTTTTT. Translation: CSARTGGKLFF.

This clonotype was detected ten times or more. This sequence joins TRBV7-9 and TRBJ2-1; possible D gene TRBD2, 6 bases. From germline, CDR1 is SEHNR and CDR2 FQNEAQ (reference sequence). Trimming removed 7 bases at V and 0 bases at J, with 16 bases between. The CDR3 runs 16 residues. The CDR3 loop is CASTAVGLSSYNEQFF. For the CDR3, the DNA is TGTGCCAGCACCGCTGTGGGACTCAGCTCCTACAATGAGCAGTTCTTC.

This clonotype was seen a few times. This may be a read error: a much more frequent sequence differs by one nucleotide. The J gene is TRBJ2-4, the V gene TRBV11-2; the D gene is possibly TRBD1 (6 bases). Germline V CDR1 and CDR2: SGHAT, FQNNGV. This CDR3 contains 17 residues. The CDR3 is CASSSTGKLLTKDIQYF. CDR3 DNA: TGTGCCAGCAGCTCGACAGGAAAATTATTGACCAAAGACATTCAGTACTTC. The full variable domain, rest sourced from reference TRBV11-2 and TRBJ2-4, is EAGVAQSPRYKIIEKRQSVAFWCNPISGHATLYWYQQILGQGPKLLIQFQNNGVVDDSQLPKDRFSAERLKGVDSTLKIQPAKLEDSAVYLCASSSTGKLLTKDIQYFGAGTRLSVL.

This clonotype was found many times. This sequence joins TRBV18 and TRBJ1-5; D remains unclear. The CDR3 has 14 residues. V lost 2 bases to trimming and J lost 2 bases, with 7 bases between them. Looked up from germline, CDR1 is KGHSH and CDR2 is LQKENI. The CDR3, as DNA: TGTGCCAGCTCACCAAATACAGGCAATCAGCCCCAGCATTTT. Translated: CASSPNTGNQPQHF.

There are many counts of this clonotype. The gene calls are TRBV6-1 and TRBJ1-5; D might be TRBD1 (5 bases). Germline CDR1 and CDR2: MNHNS and SASEGT. There are 14 residues in the CDR3. The ends were cut back, 9 bases at V and 5 bases at J, with 17 bases in the middle. In DNA form, the CDR3 reads TGTGCCAGTCGAACAAGGGGCGGGGATCAGCCCCAGCATTTT. Amino acids: CASRTRGGDQPQHF.

This clonotype was counted at least ten times. The rearrangement joins TRBV5-1 to TRBJ1-1; D is uncertain. The CDR3 has 13 residues. V was shortened by 0 bases and J by 1 base, with 4 bases between the two germline ends. Germline V gives CDR1 SGHRS, CDR2 YFSETQ. The CDR3 reads CASSLEGNTEAFF. The CDR3 coding sequence is TGCGCCAGCAGCTTGGAAGGGAACACTGAAGCTTTCTTT.

This clonotype was seen repeatedly, ten times or more. In nucleotides, the CDR3 is TGCGCCAGCAGCTTGGGTGGCAGGGGTTATGGCTACACCTTC. Translating it yields CASSLGGRGYGYTF. The rearrangement joins TRBV5-1 to TRBJ1-2, with D perhaps TRBD1 (6 bases). Trimming cost V 0 bases and J 5 bases, with 11 bases left between them. Germline V gives CDR1 SGHRS, CDR2 YFSETQ. The CDR3 has 14 amino acids.

This clonotype has a count of ten or more. The gene calls are TRBV5-1 and TRBJ2-3; D might be TRBD1 or TRBD2, each matching 5 bases. Trimming removed 4 bases from V and 0 bases from J, with 18 bases in between. Looked up from germline, CDR1 is SGHRS and CDR2 is YFSETQ. This CDR3 region has 17 residues. CDR3 sequence: CASSADLQAASTDTQYF. Here the CDR3 DNA reads TGCGCCAGCAGCGCGGACTTACAGGCTGCTAGCACAGATACGCAGTATTTT.

This clonotype was recorded a few times. The CDR3, as DNA: TGTGCCAGCAGCTTAGGGCCCCGGGGGACTGAAGCTTTCTTT. This encodes CASSLGPRGTEAFF. The rearrangement joins TRBV7-9 to TRBJ1-1; maybe TRBD1 (5 bases). Per germline, CDR1 SEHNR and CDR2 FQNEAQ (reference sequence). Trimming left V 1 base short and J 5 bases short, with 11 bases between. The CDR3 covers 14 residues.